This T cell receptor (beta chain) stems from a study of cytomegalovirus exposure and HLA in healthy donors. Notes on the study in general: Another analysis was done later, and it associated 16,951 TCR beta sequences with HLA alleles at 0.05 false discovery rate. Equally common other TCR beta chains were less clonally expanded than HLA-associated ones, a later analysis found. With further analysis later on, most CMV-associated TCR beta chains appeared HLA-restricted.

Turning to this clone: What it binds is not known. The sample has other DNA sequences that encode this CDR3 too.

Trimming stripped 1 base from V and 0 bases from J, with 7 bases between. The V gene's germline CDR1 is SEHNR and CDR2 FQNEAQ (reference sequence). The CDR3 spans 16 residues. PCR was performed using 60 Vbeta and 13 Jbeta primers. Generated by immunoSEQ multiplex PCR, the TCRdb table keeps only in-frame clones and is missing some. The sample holds about 62,000 clones, about 87% seen once. The gene calls are TRBV7-9 and TRBJ2-6; D call uncertain. The sample comprised PBMCs. This clonotype was sampled from a man younger than 35 in good health and CMV-seronegative. CDR3 sequence reads: CASSLGLSSGANVLTF. CDR3 sequence (DNA): TGTGCCAGCAGCTTAGGCCTGAGCTCTGGGGCCAACGTCCTGACTTTC.